This T cell receptor (beta chain) was documented in a study of cytotoxic CD8 clonotypes in ibrutinib-treated CLL. Whole-study results and caveats: Contraction or stability on treatment was seen for public clonotypes, which were uncommon.

This CDR3 has 14 residues. Germline V CDR1 and CDR2: SGHRS, YFSETQ. With 0 bases removed from V and 5 bases from J, the gap between germline ends came to 12 bases. Profiling relied on immunoSEQ multiplex PCR, and the TCRdb table lists in-frame clones only, not all of them. The sample holds some 200,000 clones; about 72% are singletons and the top ten take around 15%. This clone occurred a few times. Its target is not known. The specimen was PBMCs, collected after 24 months of ibrutinib treatment. The rearrangement uses TRBV5-1 and TRBJ2-7; D ambiguous. The sequence derives from a human donor with chronic lymphocytic leukemia. CDR3: CASSLVQPNDEQYF. The DNA for the CDR3 is TGCGCCAGCAGCTTGGTGCAGCCGAACGACGAGCAGTACTTC.